These 20 T cell receptor beta chains came from one sample sequenced in a study of T cell changes during pregnancy in multiple sclerosis. This table comes from immunoSEQ multiplex PCR, and its TCRdb copy is limited to in-frame clones, with some not included. In the table there are approximately 50,000 clones, roughly 90% of which are singletons. The sequencing used CD4+ T cells from peripheral blood mononuclear cells, collected after pregnancy. The receptors were gathered from a female donor with multiple sclerosis, enrolled in a pregnancy study.

V gene TRBV5-8 combines with J gene TRBJ1-2; TRBD1 is a possible D gene (5 bases). The CDR3 extends over 15 amino acids. The V and J ends lost 2 bases and 7 bases respectively, with 18 bases between them. Germline V gene data show CDR1 as SGHTS and CDR2 as YDEGEE. CDR3 nucleotides: TGTGCCAGCAGCTTCGCAGGGAGCGGGCTTGCTGGCTACACCTTC. The encoded protein is CASSFAGSGLAGYTF.

V and J are TRBV2 and TRBJ2-7, with D perhaps matching TRBD1 (6 bases). The germline gives CDR1 SNHLY, CDR2 FYNNEI. The CDR3 extends over 14 amino acids. The V end lost 5 bases, the J end lost 2 bases, and 13 bases lay between the germline ends. In DNA, the CDR3 is TGTGCCAGCAGTTACAGGGCTGGGGCCTACGAGCAGTACTTC. As protein: CASSYRAGAYEQYF.

The chain recombines TRBV5-1 with TRBJ2-7; D possibly corresponds to TRBD2 (5 bases). V lost 3 bases, J lost 3 bases, and 7 bases lay in between. The CDR3 length is 12 residues. Germline V gene sequence: CDR1 SGHRS, CDR2 YFSETQ. CDR3: CASSSDFYEQYF. CDR3 sequence (DNA): TGCGCCAGCAGCTCGGACTTCTACGAGCAGTACTTC.

The chain recombines TRBV4-1 with TRBJ2-3; TRBD1 matches at 7 bases. This CDR3 is built from 15 residues. The V gene's germline CDR1 is MGHRA and CDR2 YSYEKL. V gave up 1 base and J gave up 6 bases; unmatched junction bases: 7. The CDR3 nucleotides are TGCGCCAGCAGCCAAGGACAGGGCTCCGTTGATACGCAGTATTTT. Translation: CASSQGQGSVDTQYF.

CDR3 sequence (DNA): TGTGCCAGCAGCTTAGGTGGGGGACAAAACTACGAGCAGTACTTC. It encodes CASSLGGGQNYEQYF. The chain carries TRBV7-2 and TRBJ2-7; D perhaps matches TRBD1 (6 bases). Germline CDR1 SGHTA, CDR2 FQGNSA. CDR3 length: 15 amino acids. Deletions cut 1 base from V and 3 bases from J, with 13 bases between.

As to this clone: Germline and junction disagree at one end, which may indicate a read error. The chain recombines TRBV11-2 with TRBJ2-1, with TRBD2 matching over 9 bases. This CDR3 has 13 residues. Germline loops: CDR1 SGHAT, CDR2 FQNNGV. The CDR3 bases are TGTGCCAGCAGCTTAGATCTTAGCGGGAGTAGAGTCTTC. Translation: CASSLDLSGSRVF.

The J gene is TRBJ2-2, the V gene TRBV30; TRBD1 aligns across 7 bases. The length of the CDR3 is 13 residues. Unmatched junction bases numbered 4, after V lost 3 bases and J lost 6 bases. Germline values: CDR1 GTSNPN, CDR2 SVGIG (reference sequence). CDR3 loop: CAWSAQGAGELFF. The CDR3 coding sequence is TGTGCCTGGAGCGCTCAGGGGGCCGGGGAGCTGTTTTTT.

The chain joins TRBV30 to TRBJ1-1, with 7 nucleotides matching TRBD1. V lost 5 bases and J lost 1; bases outside the gene matches: 13. Germline CDR1 reads GTSNPN; CDR2 reads SVGIG (reference sequence). This CDR3 has 16 amino acids. The CDR3 here is CAWGAYEGQRNTEAFF. The CDR3 DNA reads as TGTGCCTGGGGGGCTTATGAGGGACAGAGGAACACTGAAGCTTTCTTT.

The rearrangement uses TRBV19 and TRBJ1-1; no reliable D call. The CDR3 is 17 residues long. Trimming left V 3 bases short and J 1 base short, with 18 bases between. Germline values: CDR1 LNHDA, CDR2 SQIVND (reference sequence). Here the CDR3 reads CASSMPRGTTSNTEAFF. The DNA of the CDR3 is TGTGCCAGTAGTATGCCCCGCGGTACTACTTCGAACACTGAAGCTTTCTTT.

This clone was observed once. The V gene is TRBV27, the J gene TRBJ2-2; D call uncertain. The germline V and J ends were trimmed by 2 bases and 4 bases, with 5 bases remaining between them. CDR1 MNHEY and CDR2 SMNVEV come from the germline V gene (reference sequence). CDR3 size: 13 residues. CDR3 coding DNA: TGTGCCAGCAGTTTAACGAGCACCGGGGAGCTGTTTTTT. It yields the protein CASSLTSTGELFF.

The V gene is TRBV5-1, the J gene TRBJ2-7; D perhaps matches TRBD2 (5 bases). Germline CDR1 and CDR2: SGHRS and YFSETQ. The CDR3 runs 14 residues. V lost 5 bases and J 0 bases, leaving 12 bases between the germline ends. This CDR3 reads CASSPGLVSYEQYF. CDR3 sequence (DNA): TGCGCCAGCAGTCCCGGACTGGTCTCCTACGAGCAGTACTTC.

V gene TRBV13 combines with J gene TRBJ1-3; a possible D gene is TRBD1 (5 bases). Per germline, CDR1 PRHDT and CDR2 FYEKMQ (reference sequence). The CDR3 is 17 amino acids. V was shortened by 0 bases and J by 0 bases, with 12 bases between the two germline ends. This CDR3 reads CASSLGTGAFSGNTIYF. Written as DNA, the CDR3 is TGTGCCAGCAGCTTAGGGACTGGGGCCTTCTCTGGAAACACCATATATTTT.

The chain is built from TRBV5-1 and TRBJ2-1; 9 nucleotides align to TRBD2. J was trimmed by 9 bases and V by 2 bases; bases with no gene match: 9. Germline CDR1 is SGHRS and CDR2 is YFSETQ. The CDR3 contains 15 residues. CDR3 sequence reads: CASSLTPGLASEQFF. The DNA of the CDR3 is TGCGCCAGCAGCTTAACCCCGGGACTAGCTTCTGAGCAGTTCTTC.

V gene TRBV5-1 combines with J gene TRBJ2-5; D is perhaps TRBD2 (6 bases). Germline CDR1 SGHRS, CDR2 YFSETQ. V lost 0 bases, J lost 7 bases, and 10 bases lay in between. The CDR3 length is 13 residues. Written as DNA, the CDR3 is TGCGCCAGCAGCTTGGCCCAGGGAGGGACCCAGTACTTC. Protein sequence: CASSLAQGGTQYF.

The chain links TRBV19 to TRBJ2-1, with 10 bases identical to TRBD2. Germline values: CDR1 LNHDA, CDR2 SQIVND (reference sequence). The V and J ends lost 6 bases and 5 bases, in that order; junction bases with no gene match: 19. The CDR3 sequence is 19 residues long. The CDR3 DNA reads as TGTGCCAGTAGACCCACTGGCTTGACTAGCGGGCGGGAGGACAATGAGCAGTTCTTC. Protein: CASRPTGLTSGREDNEQFF.

V usage is TRBV9 and J usage is TRBJ2-2, with a tentative D call TRBD1 (5 bases). V was clipped by 0 bases and J by 6 bases, with 15 bases between them. The CDR3 extends over 16 amino acids. Per germline, CDR1 SGDLS and CDR2 YYNGEE. DNA for the CDR3: TGTGCCAGCAGCGTAGTCCCGGATGCAGGGTCCGGGGAGCTGTTTTTT. It is translated as CASSVVPDAGSGELFF.

DNA of the CDR3: TGTGCCAGCGACGCTGTGAGGGATAACTATGGCTACACCTTC. This encodes CASDAVRDNYGYTF. This chain links TRBV11-2 with TRBJ1-2; D not certain. V was shortened by 8 bases and J by 1 base, with 14 bases between the two germline ends. CDR3 length: 14 amino acids. Germline lookup yields CDR1 SGHAT and CDR2 FQNNGV.

This chain joins TRBV2 and TRBJ2-1; D call uncertain. Trimming left V 2 bases short and J 10 bases short, with 9 bases between. CDR3 length: 12 residues. In germline, CDR1 is SNHLY, CDR2 FYNNEI. The CDR3 coding sequence is TGTGCCAGCAGTGAAATACGGCGGGAGCAGTTCTTC. Translating it yields CASSEIRREQFF.

The rearrangement uses TRBV5-4 and TRBJ2-5; D uncertain. This CDR3 region has 14 residues. Germline CDR1 and CDR2: SGHNT and YYREEE (reference sequence). Trimming shortened V by 1 base and J by 7 bases, and 14 bases separated the two germline ends. CDR3 sequence (DNA): TGTGCCAGCAGCTTGATCCATGACCTAGGGACCCAGTACTTC. It yields the protein CASSLIHDLGTQYF.

This chain's CDR3 is CASRKMDRADYGYTF. The CDR3 DNA is TGTGCCAGTAGGAAGATGGACAGGGCGGACTATGGCTACACCTTC. V usage is TRBV19 and J usage is TRBJ1-2; 8 bases are shared with TRBD1. V dropped 6 bases and J dropped 3; count of bases not matched to a gene: 9. The V gene's germline CDR1 is LNHDA and CDR2 SQIVND (reference sequence). The CDR3 has 15 residues. Full variable domain (missing parts from reference TRBV19 and TRBJ1-2): DGGITQSPKYLFRKEGQNVTLSCEQNLNHDAMYWYRQDPGQGLRLIYYSQIVNDFQKGDIAEGYSVSREKKESFPLTVTSAQKNPTAFYLCASRKMDRADYGYTFGSGTRLTVV.